This TCR beta chain stems from a study of T-cell memory formation after mild COVID-19. Whole-study results and caveats: Within pre-infection memory, some responding clones were found, suggesting cross-reactive memory joined. Clones that contracted from day 15 to 85 had balanced CD4/CD8; later expanders were CD4+ biased. The study found contracting CD4+ clones mainly in CM and EM and contracting CD8+ clones in EMRA.

MiXCR, run by TCRdb on the 5' RACE reads, gives a single entry per CDR3 protein. The profile shows around 53,000 distinct CDR3 sequences, 12% of them singletons. The V gene end was trimmed by 4 bases and the J gene end by 7 bases; junction bases not matched to a gene: 16. The germline CDR1 and CDR2 sequences are ENHRY and SYGVKD. The CDR3 is 16 amino acids. Concerning this clonotype itself: The antigen remains unidentified.

The TCR originated in a man younger than 30 who had mild COVID-19 (a few samples of this study predate the infection). Cell type and time point are not known. The chain combines TRBV10-3 with TRBJ2-7; TRBD1 matches 7 bases. Sequences were obtained from PBMCs or a T cell subset sorted from them (not recorded which). The DNA of the CDR3 is TGTGCCATCAGTGCCCCGGACAGGACTCTACGAGTAGAGCAGTACTTC. Its protein product is CAISAPDRTLRVEQYF.